This T cell receptor (beta chain) appears in the sequencing data of a study of cytomegalovirus exposure and HLA in healthy donors. Study-wide context: Earlier, roughly 120 million unique TCR beta sequences were recovered from roughly 180 million T cells by an analysis.

Details on this clone: Antigen specificity is unknown.

Unmatched junction bases numbered 7, after V lost 9 bases and J lost 1 base. The CDR3 totals 15 residues. Germline lookup yields CDR1 SGHNT and CDR2 YYREEE (reference sequence). The PCR had 60 Vbeta and 13 Jbeta primers. The method was immunoSEQ multiplex PCR; TCRdb's version includes in-frame clones alone and lacks a portion of them. Found here are roughly 30,000 clones; the top ten clones hold 3.4%. The study, taken as a whole, reports: Investigators reported 150 to 200 TCR beta chains as tied to cytomegalovirus. Follow-up analysis seemed to connect common viral pathogens with several of the most significant clusters identified.

The source of this sequence is a middle-aged woman in good health and CMV-seropositive. Specimen: PBMCs. The genes are TRBV5-4 and TRBJ2-2; 9 positions match TRBD1. The DNA for the CDR3 is TGTGCCACAACGAGACAGGGGGGGAACACCGGGGAGCTGTTTTTT. It codes for CATTRQGGNTGELFF.